This TCR beta chain originates from a study of early T cells in non-severe SARS-CoV-2 infection. The V gene's germline CDR1 is DFQATT and CDR2 SNEGSKA (reference sequence). The CDR3 spans 13 residues. Trimming pared 6 bases from V and 4 bases from J, leaving 14 bases between. This clonotype appeared a few times. The library protocol tagged individual cDNA molecules with unique molecular identifiers. TCRdb redid the calling of the 5' RACE reads with MiXCR, one entry per CDR3 protein. Of 55,000 to 70,000 distinct CDR3 sequences listed, 10% to 15% are singletons. Specimen: whole blood. The rearrangement links TRBV20-1 to TRBJ2-3; D might be TRBD2 (6 bases). The sequence was obtained from an adult who was a healthcare worker with PCR-confirmed SARS-CoV-2 infection or an uninfected control (not recorded which). CDR3 in amino acids: CSAHLAPSDTQYF. The CDR3 DNA sequence: TGCAGTGCACACCTAGCGCCATCAGATACGCAGTATTTT.